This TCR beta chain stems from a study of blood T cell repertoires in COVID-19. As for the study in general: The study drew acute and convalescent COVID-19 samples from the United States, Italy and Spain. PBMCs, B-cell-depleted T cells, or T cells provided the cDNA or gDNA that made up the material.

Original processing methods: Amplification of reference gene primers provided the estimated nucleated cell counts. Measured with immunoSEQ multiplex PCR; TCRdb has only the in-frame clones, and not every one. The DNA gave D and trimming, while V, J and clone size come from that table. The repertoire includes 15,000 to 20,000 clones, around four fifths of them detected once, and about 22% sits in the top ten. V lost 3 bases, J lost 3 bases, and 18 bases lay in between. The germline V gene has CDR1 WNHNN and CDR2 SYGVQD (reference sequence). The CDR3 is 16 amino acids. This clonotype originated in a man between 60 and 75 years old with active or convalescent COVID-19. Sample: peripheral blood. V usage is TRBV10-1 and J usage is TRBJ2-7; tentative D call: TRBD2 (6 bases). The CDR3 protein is CASSDGGGTHIYEQYF. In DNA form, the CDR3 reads TGCGCCAGCAGTGATGGTGGGGGGACCCATATCTACGAGCAGTACTTC.